What follows are 22 T cell receptor beta chains derived from one specimen sequenced in a study of blood T cell repertoires in COVID-19. Repertoires were generated with immunoSEQ multiplex PCR, while TCRdb's copy carries only in-frame clones and drops some. The sample consists of about 200,000 clones, 75% to 90% of them appearing once. Sequenced sample: peripheral blood. These receptors all come from a human donor in a cohort sampled during active COVID-19.

This clone was detected once. The rearrangement joins TRBV5-5 to TRBJ1-2, with 9 bases aligning to TRBD1. The CDR3 sequence is 16 residues long. J lost 4 bases, V lost 4 bases, and 11 bases had no gene match. The V gene's germline CDR1 is SGHKS and CDR2 YYEKEE (reference sequence). Here the CDR3 reads CASSRGQGGRSYGYTF. The CDR3, as DNA: TGTGCCAGCAGCCGGGGACAGGGAGGTCGGAGCTATGGCTACACCTTC.

The chain carries TRBV7-2 and TRBJ1-4; the D gene is possibly TRBD1 (6 bases). The V end lost 5 bases, the J end lost 8 bases, and 12 bases lay between the germline ends. Per germline, CDR1 SGHTA and CDR2 FQGNSA. The CDR3 totals 13 residues. This chain's CDR3 is CASSKYRAEKLFF. CDR3 DNA sequence: TGTGCCAGCAGCAAATACAGGGCGGAAAAACTGTTTTTT. The whole variable domain, remainder taken from reference TRBV7-2 and TRBJ1-4, is GAGVSQSPSNKVTEKGKDVELRCDPISGHTALYWYRQSLGQGLEFLIYFQGNSAPDKSGLPSDRFSAERTGGSVSTLTIQRTQQEDSAVYLCASSKYRAEKLFFGSGTQLSVL.

To note about this clone: Additional DNA sequences in this sample encode the identical CDR3. The chain joins TRBV7-2 to TRBJ2-7, with D maybe TRBD1 (6 bases). CDR3 length equals 14 residues. Germline CDR1 is SGHTA and CDR2 is FQGNSA. V gave up 1 base and J gave up 1 base, with 8 bases separating them. The CDR3 sequence: CASSLGTGSYEQYF. The CDR3 region has the DNA TGTGCCAGCAGCTTAGGTACAGGGTCCTACGAGCAGTACTTC.

This chain joins TRBV6-2 or TRBV6-3 and TRBJ2-1; maybe TRBD1 (6 bases). Germline-derived CDR1 and CDR2 are MNHEY and SVGEGT. There are 17 residues in the CDR3. Trimming took off 2 bases at V and 3 bases at J, with 17 bases between the two ends. For the CDR3, the DNA is TGTGCCAGCAGTTACCCACTAACAGGGATTATCTACAATGAGCAGTTCTTC. Its protein is CASSYPLTGIIYNEQFF.

The CDR3 loop is CASSLGFGQPQHF. CDR3 DNA sequence: TGTGCCAGCAGCTTAGGGTTCGGTCAGCCCCAGCATTTT. V and J are TRBV11-2 and TRBJ1-5; D is undetermined. This CDR3 is built from 13 residues. The V end was cut by 1 base, the J end by 6 bases, with 7 bases between. The germline gives CDR1 SGHAT, CDR2 FQNNGV.

The chain has TRBV4-3 and TRBJ1-2, with D uncertain. The V end lost 0 bases, the J end lost 5 bases, and 19 bases lay between the germline ends. From germline, CDR1 is LGHNA and CDR2 YSLEER. The CDR3 is 17 residues long. CDR3 residues: CASSQDLRATPRYGYTF. DNA of the CDR3: TGCGCCAGCAGCCAAGATCTGAGAGCTACGCCTCGGTATGGCTACACCTTC.

The gene calls are TRBV4-2 and TRBJ2-3; TRBD2 aligns across 11 bases. In germline, CDR1 is LGHNA, CDR2 YNFKEQ. The CDR3 length is 16 residues. J gave up 6 bases and V 3 bases, and 8 bases lay outside the gene matches. This CDR3 reads CASSQSGTSGHDTQYF. The CDR3 bases are TGTGCCAGCAGCCAGTCCGGGACTAGCGGCCACGATACGCAGTATTTT.

The rearrangement links TRBV6-5 to TRBJ2-6; 9 bases match TRBD1. The CDR3 is made up of 15 amino acids. CDR1 is MNHEY, CDR2 SVGAGI, per germline. The V segment lost 6 bases and the J segment 4 bases; nucleotides outside the gene matches: 4. The CDR3 DNA reads TGTGCCAGCAGGACAGGGGGAACCGGGGCCAACGTCCTGACTTTC. As protein: CASRTGGTGANVLTF.

This chain links TRBV24-1 with TRBJ1-4; D remains ambiguous. V was trimmed by 3 bases and J by 6 bases, leaving 13 bases between them. The CDR3 extends over 15 amino acids. Germline CDR1 KGHDR, CDR2 SFDVKD. Here the CDR3 reads CATSDPGIGHEKLFF. DNA of the CDR3: TGTGCCACCAGTGATCCGGGAATCGGGCATGAAAAACTGTTTTTT.

This rearrangement joins TRBV5-4 to TRBJ2-3, with TRBD2 matching over 7 bases. The CDR3 has 12 amino acids. Germline CDR1 reads SGHNT; CDR2 reads YYREEE (reference sequence). J lost 5 bases, V lost 3 bases, and 0 bases had no gene match. In DNA, the CDR3 is TGTGCCAGCAGCTCGGGGGGAGATACGCAGTATTTT. Translating it yields CASSSGGDTQYF.

The chain combines TRBV9 with TRBJ2-1; D call uncertain. Germline loops: CDR1 SGDLS, CDR2 YYNGEE. The V gene lost 3 bases and the J gene lost 4 bases, with 8 bases spanning the gap. The CDR3 loop spans 13 amino acids. Here the CDR3 DNA reads TGTGCCAGCAGCGCAAGCGAATACAATGAGCAGTTCTTC. Its protein is CASSASEYNEQFF.

This clone was recorded at least ten times. The V call is TRBV18, the J call TRBJ2-7, with D possibly TRBD2 on 5 matching bases. The CDR3 totals 15 residues. Germline values: CDR1 KGHSH, CDR2 LQKENI. The V and J ends lost 2 bases and 0 bases respectively, with 11 bases between them. CDR3 DNA: TGTGCCAGCTCACCAGCTCAAGCGGACTCCTACGAGCAGTACTTC. Protein sequence: CASSPAQADSYEQYF.

The sample holds a few counts of this clone. The V call is TRBV5-4, the J call TRBJ2-7; 8 bases align to TRBD2. Germline loops: CDR1 SGHNT, CDR2 YYREEE (reference sequence). This CDR3 contains 14 residues. V lost 4 bases and J lost 3; bases outside the gene matches: 6. The CDR3 bases are TGTGCCAGCAGCACGGGGACTAGGAACTACGAGCAGTACTTC. Amino acids: CASSTGTRNYEQYF.

J is TRBJ1-6 and V is TRBV15; the D is unclear. The germline gives CDR1 LNHNV, CDR2 YYDKDF (reference sequence). CDR3 length equals 13 residues. The germline V and J ends were trimmed by 0 bases and 11 bases, with 8 bases remaining between them. CDR3 loop: CATSRDKLAPLHF. The CDR3 DNA is TGTGCCACCAGCAGAGATAAGCTGGCACCCCTCCACTTT. The whole variable domain, filled in from reference TRBV15 and TRBJ1-6, reads DAMVIQNPRYQVTQFGKPVTLSCSQTLNHNVMYWYQQKSSQAPKLLFHYYDKDFNNEADTPDNFQSRRPNTSFCFLDIRSPGLGDTAMYLCATSRDKLAPLHFGNGTRLTVT.

The V and J genes are TRBV7-2 and TRBJ1-5; tentatively, D is TRBD1 (6 bases). Trimming removed 4 bases from V and 4 bases from J, with 8 bases in between. CDR1 is SGHTA, CDR2 FQGNSA, per germline. This CDR3 contains 13 residues. The CDR3 spells CASSSQGNQPQHF. Here the CDR3 DNA reads TGTGCCAGCAGCTCACAGGGAAATCAGCCCCAGCATTTT. Full variable domain (remainder filled in from reference TRBV7-2 and TRBJ1-5): GAGVSQSPSNKVTEKGKDVELRCDPISGHTALYWYRQSLGQGLEFLIYFQGNSAPDKSGLPSDRFSAERTGGSVSTLTIQRTQQEDSAVYLCASSSQGNQPQHFGDGTRLSIL.

V is TRBV7-9 and J is TRBJ2-1, with 8 positions matching TRBD2. Germline CDR1 reads SEHNR; CDR2 reads FQNEAQ (reference sequence). The CDR3 extends over 15 amino acids. V lost 1 base to trimming and J lost 6 bases; unmatched junction nucleotides: 5. The CDR3 DNA follows: TGTGCCAGCAGCTTAGGCGGGAGGCCCGGCAATGAGCAGTTCTTC. Translated, it gives CASSLGGRPGNEQFF.

There are a few counts of this clone. This sample also contains other DNA sequences that code for the same CDR3. The gene calls are TRBV9 and TRBJ2-1, with TRBD2 matching 9 bases. Germline CDR1 reads SGDLS; CDR2 reads YYNGEE. The CDR3 sequence is 15 residues long. Trimming took 2 bases from V and 1 from J; bases not matched to a gene: 1. For the CDR3, the DNA is TGTGCCAGCAGCGTCGCGGGAGGGTCCTACAATGAGCAGTTCTTC. This codes for CASSVAGGSYNEQFF.

The chain joins TRBV6-6 to TRBJ1-1, with 7 bases fitting TRBD1. The CDR3 consists of 15 residues. Trimming at V came to 0 bases and at J to 5 bases, leaving 6 bases not matched to a gene. CDR1 and CDR2 (germline): MNHNY, SVGAGI (reference sequence). The CDR3 DNA reads TGTGCCAGCAGTTACTCGTTACAGGGGTGGACTGAAGCTTTCTTT. Translation: CASSYSLQGWTEAFF.

CDR3 coding DNA: TGTGCCAGCAGTTACTCGGTCGGCAGGGCCGGATCAAAAAACACTGAAGCTTTCTTT. As protein: CASSYSVGRAGSKNTEAFF. The V and J genes are TRBV6-2 or TRBV6-3 and TRBJ1-1, with D perhaps TRBD1 (5 bases). Germline loops: CDR1 MNHEY, CDR2 SVGEGT. The CDR3 covers 19 residues. Trimming pared 0 bases from V and 2 bases from J, leaving 22 bases between.

The genes are TRBV7-9 and TRBJ2-3; D may be TRBD2 (5 bases). CDR1 SEHNR and CDR2 FQNEAQ come from the germline V gene (reference sequence). The CDR3 totals 15 residues. V lost 5 bases to trimming and J lost 1 base, with 13 bases between them. This CDR3 reads CASSRGWPGTDTQYF. The DNA of the CDR3 is TGTGCCAGCAGCCGCGGGTGGCCCGGCACAGATACGCAGTATTTT.

The V gene is TRBV5-1, the J gene TRBJ2-7; D is unclear. Between the trimmed V and J ends, which lost 4 bases and 1 base, there was a span of 9 bases. CDR3 size: 13 residues. The germline V gene encodes CDR1 SGHRS and CDR2 YFSETQ. The CDR3 nucleotides read TGCGCCAGCAGCCCGGGTCATTCCTACGAGCAGTACTTC. Translation gives CASSPGHSYEQYF.

The chain is built from TRBV10-3 and TRBJ1-2, with D possibly TRBD1 on 5 matching bases. Germline assignment: CDR1 ENHRY and CDR2 SYGVKD. The length of the CDR3 is 13 residues. Trimming stripped 8 bases from V and 5 bases from J, with 15 bases between. CDR3 loop: CAIAAPGVYGYTF. CDR3 sequence (DNA): TGTGCCATCGCGGCCCCGGGGGTATATGGCTACACCTTC.